This TCR beta chain is from a study of blood T cell repertoires in COVID-19. Some clones are missing from TCRdb's copy, which holds only in-frame ones; the method was immunoSEQ multiplex PCR. The top ten clones hold over 4.5% of a sample with 300,000 to 350,000 clones, around nine tenths of them seen once. Germline trimming cut 5 bases from V and 0 bases from J; bases unmatched to any gene: 4. The length of the CDR3 is 15 residues. CDR1 SGHNT and CDR2 YENEEA come from the germline V gene. The sequenced material came from PBMCs or T cells enriched from blood (not recorded which). V gene TRBV11-3 combines with J gene TRBJ1-5; 7 nucleotides agree with TRBD1. This receptor was identified in a man under 40 who had recovered from COVID-19. Written as DNA, the CDR3 is TGTGCCAGCAGCCCAAACAGGGGTAGCAATCAGCCCCAGCATTTT. Its translation: CASSPNRGSNQPQHF.